These 20 T cell receptor beta chains were sequenced from one sample in a study of lymphopenia after photon versus proton radiotherapy. Clones were sequenced by immunoSEQ multiplex PCR, and TCRdb holds only the in-frame ones, with some missing. This sample has some 64,000 clones, with roughly 87% found just once. The sequencing used peripheral blood, collected from a patient treated with proton-based radiotherapy. These receptors came from an elderly man with esophageal cancer.

V is TRBV6-5 and J is TRBJ1-1, with TRBD1 identical over 7 bases. V shed 2 bases and J 5 bases; nucleotides not matched to a gene: 11. Germline V gene lookup returns CDR1 MNHEY and CDR2 SVGAGI. The CDR3 is 16 amino acids. The CDR3 coding sequence is TGTGCCAGCAGTTACCAGCAGGGGGGGGCCGGAACTGAAGCTTTCTTT. Encoded protein: CASSYQQGGAGTEAFF.

The CDR3 reads CASSPAAGARRTDTQYF. The CDR3 nucleotides are TGCGCCAGCAGCCCAGCAGCGGGAGCAAGGAGGACAGATACGCAGTATTTT. The chain joins TRBV5-1 to TRBJ2-3; TRBD2 agrees at 8 bases. The CDR3 has 17 amino acids. J was trimmed by 3 bases and V by 4 bases; bases with no gene match: 13. Per germline, CDR1 SGHRS and CDR2 YFSETQ.

This chain links TRBV27 with TRBJ1-1; no definite D call. Per germline, CDR1 MNHEY and CDR2 SMNVEV (reference sequence). The V gene lost 2 bases and the J gene lost 0 bases, with 7 bases spanning the gap. CDR3 length: 14 amino acids. The CDR3 DNA is TGTGCCAGCAGTTTAAGCGGGATGAACACTGAAGCTTTCTTT. Its translation: CASSLSGMNTEAFF.

This rearrangement joins TRBV6-5 to TRBJ2-2, with a possible D match to TRBD2 (5 bases). Trimming removed 6 bases at V and 3 bases at J, with 14 bases between. Germline-derived CDR1 and CDR2 are MNHEY and SVGAGI. This CDR3 contains 15 residues. This CDR3 reads CASRNGKLYTGELFF. In DNA form, the CDR3 reads TGTGCCAGCAGGAACGGGAAGCTCTACACCGGGGAGCTGTTTTTT.

Sample share makes this clone medium-sized. This chain connects TRBV6-1 to TRBJ1-2; tentative D call: TRBD1 (6 bases). The ends were cut back, 4 bases at V and 8 bases at J, with 14 bases in the middle. From germline, CDR1 is MNHNS and CDR2 SASEGT. The CDR3 is made up of 13 amino acids. The CDR3 DNA reads TGTGCCAGCAGTGCAGGGGCAGGGACCGGCTACACCTTC. This codes for CASSAGAGTGYTF.

The DNA for the CDR3 is TGCGCCAGCACCCTAGGGACAGGGGGGTACGAGCAGTACTTC. This gives the protein CASTLGTGGYEQYF. This chain connects TRBV5-1 to TRBJ2-7; 11 bases align to TRBD1. Germline loops: CDR1 SGHRS, CDR2 YFSETQ. Trimming took 6 bases from V and 4 from J; bases not matched to a gene: 6. This CDR3 has 14 amino acids.

The chain couples TRBV9 to TRBJ2-1; weak D call: TRBD1 (6 bases). There are 13 residues in the CDR3. The germline gives CDR1 SGDLS, CDR2 YYNGEE. Trimming left V 3 bases short and J 5 bases short, with 9 bases between. CDR3 region: CASSGQDNNEQFF. CDR3 sequence (DNA): TGTGCCAGCAGCGGACAGGACAACAATGAGCAGTTCTTC.

The CDR3 spells CAWIEKQGGGYTF. The CDR3 DNA follows: TGTGCCTGGATCGAGAAGCAGGGCGGGGGCTACACCTTC. The rearrangement links TRBV30 to TRBJ1-2; perhaps TRBD1 as D (5 bases). The CDR3 runs to 13 residues. With 4 bases removed from V and 8 bases from J, the gap between germline ends came to 17 bases. Germline V CDR1 and CDR2: GTSNPN, SVGIG (reference sequence). The complete variable domain, with remaining parts taken from reference TRBV30 and TRBJ1-2, reads SQTIHQWPATLVQPVGSPLSLECTVEGTSNPNLYWYRQAAGRGLQLLFYSVGIGQISSEVPQNLSASRPQDRQFILSSKKLLLSDSGFYLCAWIEKQGGGYTFGSGTRLTVV.

The gene calls are TRBV4-1 and TRBJ2-5, with a weak D call TRBD1 (6 bases). The CDR3 runs 14 residues. Trimming stripped 0 bases from V and 5 bases from J, with 10 bases between. Germline-derived CDR1 and CDR2 are MGHRA and YSYEKL. CDR3: CASSQDQGGETQYF. CDR3 bases: TGCGCCAGCAGCCAAGATCAAGGGGGTGAGACCCAGTACTTC.

There are a few counts of this clone. The chain uses TRBV11-2 and TRBJ2-2, with TRBD2 as a possible D gene (5 bases). V dropped 5 bases and J dropped 4 bases, with 14 bases sitting between them. The CDR3 runs to 15 residues. Germline V lookup: CDR1 SGHAT, CDR2 FQNNGV. As DNA, the CDR3 is TGTGCCAGCAGCCCGGGGATCGGATCCACCGGGGAGCTGTTTTTT. Translation: CASSPGIGSTGELFF.

The chain carries TRBV6-6 and TRBJ1-2; D perhaps matches TRBD1 (5 bases). Trimming took 6 bases from V and 0 from J, leaving 14 bases between them. CDR1 and CDR2 (germline): MNHNY, SVGAGI (reference sequence). CDR3 size: 15 residues. This CDR3 is CASSRSTVANYGYTF. Written as DNA, the CDR3 is TGTGCCAGCAGCCGATCGACAGTAGCTAACTATGGCTACACCTTC.

This clone was picked up a small number of times. The rearrangement links TRBV2 to TRBJ2-7, with TRBD1 as a possible D gene (6 bases). Trimming removed 6 bases from V and 4 bases from J, with 7 bases in between. The CDR3 has 11 amino acids. Germline loops: CDR1 SNHLY, CDR2 FYNNEI. CDR3 residues: CASSGQYEQYF. The CDR3 DNA reads TGTGCCAGCAGCGGACAGTACGAGCAGTACTTC.

CDR3 in amino acids: CASSILAGGPEDTQYF. The CDR3 nucleotides are TGTGCCAGTAGTATACTAGCGGGAGGACCAGAAGATACGCAGTATTTT. The J gene is TRBJ2-3, the V gene TRBV19; TRBD2 matches at 11 bases. The CDR3 sequence is 16 residues long. The germline V gene has CDR1 LNHDA and CDR2 SQIVND (reference sequence). The J segment lost 5 bases and the V segment lost 2 bases, leaving 6 bases of the junction unmatched.

The count of this clone is one. This rearrangement joins TRBV5-1 to TRBJ2-7, with a weak D call TRBD1 (6 bases). The germline CDR1 and CDR2 sequences are SGHRS and YFSETQ. The CDR3 spans 16 residues. V lost 0 bases to trimming and J lost 3 bases, with 16 bases between them. The CDR3 loop is CASSLGPRDTYYEQYF. For the CDR3, the DNA is TGCGCCAGCAGCTTGGGGCCCCGGGACACATACTACGAGCAGTACTTC.

This rearrangement joins TRBV14 to TRBJ2-1, with 10 bases fitting TRBD2. J gave up 4 bases and V 1 base, and 13 bases lay outside the gene matches. The germline V gene has CDR1 SGHDN and CDR2 FVKESK. This CDR3 spans 19 amino acids. The CDR3 DNA reads TGTGCCAGCAGCCAAGTATTTATAGCGGGGGGCCGTACGTACAATGAGCAGTTCTTC. It encodes CASSQVFIAGGRTYNEQFF.

The CDR3 sequence is CASSYWGRRTGELFF. In DNA, the CDR3 is TGTGCCAGCAGTTACTGGGGGCGCAGAACCGGGGAGCTGTTTTTT. The J gene is TRBJ2-2, the V gene TRBV6-5; maybe TRBD1 (6 bases). With 1 base removed from V and 5 bases from J, the gap between germline ends came to 11 bases. Germline lookup yields CDR1 MNHEY and CDR2 SVGAGI. The CDR3 covers 15 residues.

V usage is TRBV11-3 and J usage is TRBJ2-1, with 8 bases lining up with TRBD1. Germline lookup yields CDR1 SGHNT and CDR2 YENEEA. The CDR3 totals 15 residues. The trim removed 4 bases at V and 3 bases at J, leaving 5 bases unmatched. The CDR3 here is CASSSGQGSYNEQFF. CDR3 bases: TGTGCCAGCAGCTCAGGACAGGGTAGCTACAATGAGCAGTTCTTC. Full variable domain (rest looked up from reference TRBV11-3 and TRBJ2-1): EAGVVQSPRYKIIEKKQPVAFWCNPISGHNTLYWYLQNLGQGPELLIRYENEEAVDDSQLPKDRFSAERLKGVDSTLKIQPAELGDSAVYLCASSSGQGSYNEQFFGPGTRLTVL.

The chain joins TRBV7-2 to TRBJ1-5; D gene uncertain. This CDR3 comprises 15 residues. Germline CDR1 and CDR2: SGHTA and FQGNSA. V gave up 6 bases and J gave up 2 bases, with 14 bases separating them. CDR3 sequence: CASSPSWGGNQPQHF. The CDR3, as DNA: TGTGCCAGCAGTCCTTCGTGGGGTGGCAATCAGCCCCAGCATTTT. Looking up the rest from reference TRBV7-2 and TRBJ1-5 gives the full variable domain: GAGVSQSPSNKVTEKGKDVELRCDPISGHTALYWYRQSLGQGLEFLIYFQGNSAPDKSGLPSDRFSAERTGGSVSTLTIQRTQQEDSAVYLCASSPSWGGNQPQHFGDGTRLSIL.

As DNA, the CDR3 is TGTGCCAGCAGCCCGGGCCCTCTTAACACTGAAGCTTTCTTT. This sequence encodes CASSPGPLNTEAFF. The V and J genes are TRBV7-2 and TRBJ1-1; D uncertain. Germline V gene sequence: CDR1 SGHTA, CDR2 FQGNSA. Trimming took off 5 bases at V and 2 bases at J, with 12 bases between the two ends. This CDR3 is built from 14 residues.

The chain carries TRBV2 and TRBJ2-5; TRBD2 agrees at 14 bases. The V and J ends lost 4 bases and 5 bases, in that order; junction bases with no gene match: 3. This CDR3 region has 15 residues. Germline-derived CDR1 and CDR2 are SNHLY and FYNNEI. The CDR3 DNA reads as TGTGCCAGCAGTGGGACTAGCGGGGGGACTGAGACCCAGTACTTC. This encodes CASSGTSGGTETQYF. The full variable domain, in which reference TRBV2 and TRBJ2-5 provide the parts outside the CDR3, is EPEVTQTPSHQVTQMGQEVILRCVPISNHLYFYWYRQILGQKVEFLVSFYNNEISEKSEIFDDQFSVERPDGSNFTLKIRSTKLEDSAMYFCASSGTSGGTETQYFGPGTRLLVL.